These T cell receptor beta chains were read from a single sample in a study of T cell repertoires in cytomegalovirus infection. From the reads, TCRdb called clonotypes with MiXCR, one entry per CDR3 protein. The table lists about 480,000 distinct CDR3 sequences, roughly a third of them singletons, with 15% to 20% in the top ten. Their cognate antigens are unknown. The sequenced sample was cultured PBMCs, obtained from culture after CMV antigen stimulation. These receptors all come from a human donor in good health (CMV status not recorded). Some clones in this sample may be carry-over from other donors' samples. Both conserved end residues are part of each CDR3. Fields, in order: J gene, V gene, clone size, D gene, CDR3 DNA, CDR3 protein. D genes are given only for firm matches. Some rows have no size entry. The others give once, few or many, or a class for an expanded clone.

j_gene: TRBJ1-4; v_gene: TRBV27; abundance: few; d_gene: .; CDR3nt: TGTGCCAGCAGCACGACCCGGGCGCGGAGTGAAAAACTGTTTTTT; CDR3aa: CASSTTRARSEKLFF
j_gene: TRBJ2-6; v_gene: TRBV20-1; abundance: .; d_gene: TRBD1; CDR3nt: TGCAGTGCCCGCGAACAGGGGCCAAGTATTTCTGGGGCCAACGTCCTGACTTTC; CDR3aa: CSAREQGPSISGANVLTF
j_gene: TRBJ2-5; v_gene: TRBV7-2; abundance: many; d_gene: TRBD1; CDR3nt: TGTGCCAGCAGCAGAACCGGGACAGGGGAAGGGACCCAGTACTTC; CDR3aa: CASSRTGTGEGTQYF
j_gene: TRBJ2-3; v_gene: TRBV9; abundance: .; d_gene: TRBD2; CDR3nt: TGTGCCAGCAGCGTGAGGACTAGCGGGCCAACAGATACGCAGTATTTT; CDR3aa: CASSVRTSGPTDTQYF
j_gene: TRBJ1-1; v_gene: TRBV18; abundance: .; d_gene: TRBD1; CDR3nt: TGTGCCAGCTCAACTGGACAGGGCGGTACTGAAGCTTTCTTT; CDR3aa: CASSTGQGGTEAFF
j_gene: TRBJ1-1; v_gene: TRBV4-1; abundance: few; d_gene: .; CDR3nt: TGCGCCAGCAGACCCACGGGCTCCGGGGCAACCACTGAAGCTTTCTTT; CDR3aa: CASRPTGSGATTEAFF
j_gene: TRBJ2-5; v_gene: TRBV7-2; abundance: many; d_gene: .; CDR3nt: TGTGCCAGCAGCTCCCCTTTCGTGGCCCGGGAGACCCAGTACTTC; CDR3aa: CASSSPFVARETQYF
j_gene: TRBJ1-2; v_gene: TRBV20-1; abundance: .; d_gene: .; CDR3nt: TGCAGTGCTAGACTCAACCGGGGCTACACCTTC; CDR3aa: CSARLNRGYTF
j_gene: TRBJ2-6; v_gene: TRBV28; abundance: .; d_gene: .; CDR3nt: TGTGCCAGCAGTTTATTCGCGGGAAGGGGCGGGGCCAACGTCCTGACTTTC; CDR3aa: CASSLFAGRGGANVLTF
j_gene: TRBJ2-3; v_gene: TRBV7-2; abundance: .; d_gene: TRBD1; CDR3nt: TGTGCCAGCAGCACAAGACAGGGTGGAGCAGATACGCAGTATTTT; CDR3aa: CASSTRQGGADTQYF
j_gene: TRBJ1-1; v_gene: TRBV29-1; abundance: .; d_gene: TRBD1; CDR3nt: TGCAGCGTTTCTAAACCCGGGACAGGGGTTAGGAGCACTGAAGCTTTCTTT; CDR3aa: CSVSKPGTGVRSTEAFF
j_gene: TRBJ2-1; v_gene: TRBV5-6; abundance: .; d_gene: .; CDR3nt: TGTGCCAGCAGCTGGACAAGCTCCTACAATGAGCAGTTCTTC; CDR3aa: CASSWTSSYNEQFF
j_gene: TRBJ2-1; v_gene: TRBV27; abundance: few; d_gene: TRBD2; CDR3nt: TGTGCCAGCATTAGGCTAGCGGGAGGGAATGAGCAGTTCTTC; CDR3aa: CASIRLAGGNEQFF
j_gene: TRBJ1-1; v_gene: TRBV19; abundance: few; d_gene: .; CDR3nt: TGTGCCAGTAGTATAGGATGGACCGAGGAAGCTTTCTTT; CDR3aa: CASSIGWTEEAFF
j_gene: TRBJ2-5; v_gene: TRBV7-2; abundance: few; d_gene: TRBD2; CDR3nt: TGTGCCAGCAGCTTAGTTCTAGCGGGGCTCCAAGAGACCCAGTACTTC; CDR3aa: CASSLVLAGLQETQYF
j_gene: TRBJ2-5; v_gene: TRBV7-2; abundance: .; d_gene: TRBD1; CDR3nt: TGTGCCAGCAGTTCTGACAGGGGGGAAGAGACCCAGTACTTC; CDR3aa: CASSSDRGEETQYF
j_gene: TRBJ2-1; v_gene: TRBV13; abundance: few; d_gene: TRBD1; CDR3nt: TGTGCCAGCAGCCCCTCCGGGACAGGGGAGAATGAGCAGTTCTTC; CDR3aa: CASSPSGTGENEQFF
j_gene: TRBJ2-7; v_gene: TRBV29-1; abundance: .; d_gene: .; CDR3nt: TGCAGCGTTGTTGTCCAGGTGGACGAGCAGTACTTC; CDR3aa: CSVVVQVDEQYF
j_gene: TRBJ2-5; v_gene: TRBV7-2; abundance: many; d_gene: TRBD2; CDR3nt: TGTGCCAGCAGCCTAAGTAGCGAGCGGGGGTTATATCGGGAGACCCAGTACTTC; CDR3aa: CASSLSSERGLYRETQYF
j_gene: TRBJ1-2; v_gene: TRBV28; abundance: .; d_gene: TRBD1; CDR3nt: TGTGCCAGTACCGGGACAGGGGGCGTCTATGGCTACACCTTC; CDR3aa: CASTGTGGVYGYTF
j_gene: TRBJ1-2; v_gene: TRBV6-2/TRBV6-3; abundance: few; d_gene: TRBD1; CDR3nt: TGTGCCAGCAAGCGCTACAGGGGTACTTATGGCTACACCTTC; CDR3aa: CASKRYRGTYGYTF
j_gene: TRBJ1-1; v_gene: TRBV7-8; abundance: many; d_gene: .; CDR3nt: TGTGCCAGCAGCCCGCGGGACGGGATGAACACTGAAGCTTTCTTT; CDR3aa: CASSPRDGMNTEAFF
j_gene: TRBJ2-2; v_gene: TRBV4-1; abundance: .; d_gene: TRBD2; CDR3nt: TGCGCCAGCAGCCAAGGGCCTCTAGCGGGAGGTTTCACCGGGGAGCTGTTTTTT; CDR3aa: CASSQGPLAGGFTGELFF
j_gene: TRBJ2-1; v_gene: TRBV24-1; abundance: .; d_gene: .; CDR3nt: TGTGCCACCAGTGACCAGCCCTCCTACCCCGTCGAGCAGTTCTTC; CDR3aa: CATSDQPSYPVEQFF
j_gene: TRBJ1-5; v_gene: TRBV7-2; abundance: .; d_gene: .; CDR3nt: TGTACCAGCAGCTTAAGTACCGGGCAGGGGAATCAGCCCCAGCATTTT; CDR3aa: CTSSLSTGQGNQPQHF
j_gene: TRBJ1-5; v_gene: TRBV15; abundance: .; d_gene: TRBD1; CDR3nt: TGTGCCACCAGCCCACGGACAGGGGGCGCGGATAGCAATCAGCCCCAGCATTTT; CDR3aa: CATSPRTGGADSNQPQHF
j_gene: TRBJ1-1; v_gene: TRBV7-2; abundance: many; d_gene: .; CDR3nt: TGTGCCAGCAGCCCCTCGGTGGTGCAGGAGACTGAAGCTTTCTTT; CDR3aa: CASSPSVVQETEAFF
j_gene: TRBJ2-1; v_gene: TRBV7-2; abundance: few; d_gene: .; CDR3nt: TGTGCCAGCAGGGGGGGCGCTGGACTTTACAATGAGCAGTTCTTC; CDR3aa: CASRGGAGLYNEQFF
j_gene: TRBJ1-2; v_gene: TRBV18; abundance: .; d_gene: .; CDR3nt: TGTGCCAGCTCACCCTCGAGGACGGCCTATGGCTACACCTTC; CDR3aa: CASSPSRTAYGYTF
j_gene: TRBJ2-1; v_gene: TRBV19; abundance: .; d_gene: .; CDR3nt: TGTGCCAGTAGAAAACCGGTTGGACAGGGAGGTCATAGCGGGAGTCCCAATGAGCAGTTCTTC; CDR3aa: CASRKPVGQGGHSGSPNEQFF
j_gene: TRBJ2-5; v_gene: TRBV19; abundance: .; d_gene: TRBD1; CDR3nt: TGTGCCAGTAGTGAGGGGACAGAGAAGCAGTACTTC; CDR3aa: CASSEGTEKQYF
j_gene: TRBJ2-7; v_gene: TRBV6-5; abundance: few; d_gene: TRBD2; CDR3nt: TGTGCCAGCAGTTACTCCGCTAGCGGGACGCAGTACGAGCAGTACTTC; CDR3aa: CASSYSASGTQYEQYF
j_gene: TRBJ2-6; v_gene: TRBV12-3/TRBV12-4; abundance: few; d_gene: TRBD1; CDR3nt: TGTGCCAGCAGCCTGAGACAGGGGTCTACCTCTGGGGCCAACGTCCTGACTTTC; CDR3aa: CASSLRQGSTSGANVLTF
j_gene: TRBJ2-1; v_gene: TRBV19; abundance: .; d_gene: .; CDR3nt: TGTGCCAGTAGTATAGAGAGCGGAGCCTACAATGAGCAGTTCTTC; CDR3aa: CASSIESGAYNEQFF
j_gene: TRBJ2-1; v_gene: TRBV7-2; abundance: .; d_gene: .; CDR3nt: TGTGCCAGCAGCTTCAAGAGTCCGGACAGCTCCTACAATGAGCAGTTCTTC; CDR3aa: CASSFKSPDSSYNEQFF
j_gene: TRBJ2-7; v_gene: TRBV5-1; abundance: .; d_gene: TRBD2; CDR3nt: TGCGCCAGCAGCCCCAGCGGGAACGCCTACGAGCAGTACTTC; CDR3aa: CASSPSGNAYEQYF
j_gene: TRBJ2-1; v_gene: TRBV20-1; abundance: .; d_gene: TRBD1; CDR3nt: TGCAGTGCGTACCGGGACAGAAGCAATGAGCAGTTCTTC; CDR3aa: CSAYRDRSNEQFF
j_gene: TRBJ1-2; v_gene: TRBV6-2/TRBV6-3; abundance: few; d_gene: .; CDR3nt: TGTGCCAGCAGTAGATCCGGACAGCCCTATGGCTACACCTTC; CDR3aa: CASSRSGQPYGYTF
j_gene: TRBJ1-2; v_gene: TRBV7-2; abundance: few; d_gene: .; CDR3nt: TGTGCCAGCGAAGAAGCCGGCTACACCTTC; CDR3aa: CASEEAGYTF
j_gene: TRBJ2-1; v_gene: TRBV6-2/TRBV6-3; abundance: once; d_gene: TRBD1; CDR3nt: TGTGCCAGCAGTTCAGACGCCGGGACAGGGATGAATGAGCAGTTCTTC; CDR3aa: CASSSDAGTGMNEQFF
j_gene: TRBJ2-7; v_gene: TRBV5-1; abundance: many; d_gene: TRBD2; CDR3nt: TGCGCCAGCAGCCGGGGACTAGCGGTAACCTACGAGCAGTACTTC; CDR3aa: CASSRGLAVTYEQYF
j_gene: TRBJ1-6; v_gene: TRBV6-4; abundance: .; d_gene: .; CDR3nt: TGTGCCAGCAGTGACATGGGGAGTTATAATTCACCCCTCCACTTT; CDR3aa: CASSDMGSYNSPLHF
j_gene: TRBJ1-1; v_gene: TRBV11-2; abundance: .; d_gene: .; CDR3nt: TGTGCCAGCAGCCCGTTCATCCGGGACGGTGAAGCTTTCTTT; CDR3aa: CASSPFIRDGEAFF
j_gene: TRBJ1-1; v_gene: TRBV18; abundance: few; d_gene: .; CDR3nt: TGTGCCAGCTCACCACGAAGCCAGATGAACACTGAAGCTTTCTTT; CDR3aa: CASSPRSQMNTEAFF
j_gene: TRBJ2-1; v_gene: TRBV7-9; abundance: .; d_gene: TRBD2; CDR3nt: TGTGCCAGCAGCTGGACTAGCGCGGGGAACAATGAGCAGTTCTTC; CDR3aa: CASSWTSAGNNEQFF
j_gene: TRBJ2-1; v_gene: TRBV11-2; abundance: few; d_gene: .; CDR3nt: TGTGCCAGCAGCTTAGATCCTAGGACAGCCCTGACTATTATCTCCTACAATGAGCAGTTCTTC; CDR3aa: CASSLDPRTALTIISYNEQFF
j_gene: TRBJ2-1; v_gene: TRBV7-2; abundance: .; d_gene: TRBD2; CDR3nt: TGTGCCAGCAGTACAGGTGGCGGGAGGATTGAGCAGTTCTTC; CDR3aa: CASSTGGGRIEQFF
j_gene: TRBJ1-4; v_gene: TRBV5-1; abundance: .; d_gene: TRBD1; CDR3nt: TGCGCCAGCAGCCTGGGACAGGGGACGAAAAAACTGTTTTTT; CDR3aa: CASSLGQGTKKLFF